This T cell receptor beta chain was identified during a study of a mutant IDH1 vaccine in newly diagnosed glioma. Data came from immunoSEQ multiplex PCR; TCRdb stores just in-frame clones and leaves some out. Seen here are roughly 74,000 clones, roughly 85% observed once, and the top ten hold around 0.73%. A word on this clone: Its matching antigen is unknown. This specimen includes other DNA sequences encoding the same CDR3.

As for time point: week 23, last vaccination. Doses comprised 300 ug of mutant IDH1 20-mer peptide each, plus topical imiquimod. From germline, CDR1 is SEHNR and CDR2 FQNEAQ (reference sequence). V shed 2 bases, J shed 2 bases, and the junction held 2 bases outside the gene matches. CDR3 length: 14 amino acids. The sample consisted of PBMCs, taken from a glioma patient whose treatment included an IDH1 peptide vaccine. The chain uses TRBV7-9 and TRBJ1-2; TRBD1 matches 7 bases. This TCR came from a woman in her forties or fifties with glioma. The CDR3: CASSLTGANYGYTF. Written as DNA, the CDR3 is TGTGCCAGCAGCTTAACAGGGGCGAACTATGGCTACACCTTC.